Described below is a single T cell receptor (beta chain) sequence and its context. Its antigen has not been determined. No much larger clonotype is one base removed from it; base qualities were not supplied. This sample is drawn from a study of cytomegalovirus exposure and HLA in healthy donors (dated by TCRdb to the late 2010s). In terms of the full investigation: The 500 to 800 repertoires of the first cohort and the approximately 110 validation repertoires were produced on the same platform, according to a later analysis. High-throughput TCR immunosequencing, statistical association of individual TCRs with disease status, and machine learning were combined to predict cytomegalovirus infection status. The aim of the study was to test whether cataloging public T cell receptors could identify signatures of past pathogen exposure. A separate validation cohort of roughly 130 different subjects was used in addition to the 666-subject first cohort.

The method behind the library was the immunoSEQ multiplex PCR assay. Per the authors' processing: A statistical classification framework was developed to diagnose cytomegalovirus status using the catalog of TCR beta chain sequences. TCRdb carries this immuneACCESS record with in-frame sequences only. Its versions omit some clonotypes, under half of them owing to an unresolved V gene in the studies checked, with the rest unexplained. The DNA gave D and trimming, while V, J and clone size come from that table. This sample has approximately 160,000 clones in its table, and just under 90% of those were observed once. The biggest ten clones account for 4% to 5% of the sample. The CDR3, cysteine through phenylalanine, is 13 amino acids long. Of the read, only the CDR3 DNA is kept; its 39 bases are in frame from base 1. The germline V gene supplies CDR1 SGHDT and CDR2 YYEEEE. The junction shows trimming of 0 bases on V and 7 bases on J, plus 8 bases between the germline ends.

The donors were included in the validation cohort of over a hundred subjects, a group kept apart from the roughly 680-subject first cohort. The investigation overall reported the following: Most TCR sequences were observed very rarely across donors, whereas some public TCRs were present in many individuals. The study listed 164 TCR beta chains as associated with cytomegalovirus. The classifier was reported to diagnose cytomegalovirus status with high specificity and sensitivity in both the original cohort and the validation cohort. The validation cohort had no HLA typing available for a later analysis, so co-occurrence within that cohort was assessed over all 120 or so repertoires. It was suggested by the authors that the approach could potentially be generalized to other disease states and immunological phenotypes. Subsequent analysis determined that TCRs grouped into clusters in the first cohort also showed a tendency toward co-occurrence across the roughly 110 validation repertoires, and about 93% of cluster scores exceeded 0. In vitro tests confirmed that a few of the cytomegalovirus-associated TCR beta chains recognize cytomegalovirus antigens.

This sequence uses TRBV5-6 and TRBJ2-1; TRBD1 could be the D gene, as 5 bases match. The TCR comes from a young man in good health and CMV-seropositive. Sequenced: PBMCs. The CDR3 protein is CASSLVSGNEQFF. The DNA sequence is TGTGCCAGCAGCTTGGTTTCAGGGAATGAGCAGTTCTTC.